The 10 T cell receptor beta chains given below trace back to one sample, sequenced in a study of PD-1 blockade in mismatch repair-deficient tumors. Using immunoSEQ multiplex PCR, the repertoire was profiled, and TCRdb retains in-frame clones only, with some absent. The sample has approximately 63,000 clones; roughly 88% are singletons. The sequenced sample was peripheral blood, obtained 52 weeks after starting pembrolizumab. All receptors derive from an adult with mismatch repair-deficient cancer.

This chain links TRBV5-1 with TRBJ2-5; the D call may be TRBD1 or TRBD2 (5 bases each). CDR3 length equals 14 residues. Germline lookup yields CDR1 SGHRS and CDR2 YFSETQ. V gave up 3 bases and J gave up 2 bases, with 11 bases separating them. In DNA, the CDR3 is TGCGCCAGCAGCTACGGGACCTTGCAAGAGACCCAGTACTTC. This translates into CASSYGTLQETQYF.

CDR3 protein: CASTGISNTGELFF. The CDR3 DNA reads TGTGCCAGCACTGGGATCTCGAACACCGGGGAGCTGTTTTTT. This rearrangement joins TRBV28 to TRBJ2-2, with D unresolved. Germline CDR1 MDHEN, CDR2 SYDVKM. The length of the CDR3 is 14 residues. V was cut by 7 bases and J by 0 bases, with 9 bases left in between.

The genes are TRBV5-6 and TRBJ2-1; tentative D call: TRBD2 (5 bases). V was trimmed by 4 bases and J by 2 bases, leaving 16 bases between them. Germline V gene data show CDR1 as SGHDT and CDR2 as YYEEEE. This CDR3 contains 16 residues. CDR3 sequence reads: CASSTATSFPYNEQFF. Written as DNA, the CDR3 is TGTGCCAGCAGCACGGCCACTAGTTTCCCCTACAATGAGCAGTTCTTC.

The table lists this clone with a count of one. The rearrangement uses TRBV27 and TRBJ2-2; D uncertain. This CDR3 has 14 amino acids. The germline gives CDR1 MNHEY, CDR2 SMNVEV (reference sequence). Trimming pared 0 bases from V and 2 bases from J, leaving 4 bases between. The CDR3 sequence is CASSLSPNTGELFF. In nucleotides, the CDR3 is TGTGCCAGCAGTTTATCCCCTAACACCGGGGAGCTGTTTTTT.

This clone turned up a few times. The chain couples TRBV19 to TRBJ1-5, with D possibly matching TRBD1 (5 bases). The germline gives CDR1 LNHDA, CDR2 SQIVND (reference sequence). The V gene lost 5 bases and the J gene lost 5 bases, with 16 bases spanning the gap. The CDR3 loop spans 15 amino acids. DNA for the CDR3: TGTGCCAGTAGTTTCGGGACCGGGCCCTATCAGCCCCAGCATTTT. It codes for CASSFGTGPYQPQHF.

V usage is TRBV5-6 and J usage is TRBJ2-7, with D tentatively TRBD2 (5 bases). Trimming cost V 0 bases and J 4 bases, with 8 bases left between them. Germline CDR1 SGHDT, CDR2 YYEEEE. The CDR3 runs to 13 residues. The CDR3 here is CASSLGGGYEQYF. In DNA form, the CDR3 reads TGTGCCAGCAGCTTGGGTGGAGGATACGAGCAGTACTTC. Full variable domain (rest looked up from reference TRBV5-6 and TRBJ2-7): DAGVTQSPTHLIKTRGQQVTLRCSPKSGHDTVSWYQQALGQGPQFIFQYYEEEERQRGNFPDRFSGHQFPNYSSELNVNALLLGDSALYLCASSLGGGYEQYFGPGTRLTVT.

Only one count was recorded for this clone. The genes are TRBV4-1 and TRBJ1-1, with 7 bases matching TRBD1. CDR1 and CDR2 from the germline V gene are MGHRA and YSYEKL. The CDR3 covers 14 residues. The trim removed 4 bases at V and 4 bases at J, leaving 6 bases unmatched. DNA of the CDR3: TGCGCCAGCAGCCTCCCAGGGGGTAGCACTGAAGCTTTCTTT. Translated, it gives CASSLPGGSTEAFF.

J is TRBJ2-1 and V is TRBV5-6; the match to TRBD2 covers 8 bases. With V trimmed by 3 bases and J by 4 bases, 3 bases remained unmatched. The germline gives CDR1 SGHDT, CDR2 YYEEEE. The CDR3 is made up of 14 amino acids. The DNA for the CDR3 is TGTGCCAGCAGCTCAATAGCGGGGTACAATGAGCAGTTCTTC. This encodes CASSSIAGYNEQFF.

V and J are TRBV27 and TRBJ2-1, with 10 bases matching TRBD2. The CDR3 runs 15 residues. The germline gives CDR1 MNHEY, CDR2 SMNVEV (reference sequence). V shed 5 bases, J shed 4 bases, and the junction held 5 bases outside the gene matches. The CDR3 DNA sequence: TGTGCCAGCAGTACAACTAGCGGGGTATACAATGAGCAGTTCTTC. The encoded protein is CASSTTSGVYNEQFF.

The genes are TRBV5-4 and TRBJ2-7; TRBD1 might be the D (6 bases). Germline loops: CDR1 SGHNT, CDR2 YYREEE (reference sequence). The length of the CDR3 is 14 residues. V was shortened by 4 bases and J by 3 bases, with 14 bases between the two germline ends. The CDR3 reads CASSPGTTNYEQYF. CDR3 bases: TGTGCCAGCAGCCCTGGGACAACTAACTACGAGCAGTACTTC.